This TCR beta chain came from a study of blood T cell repertoires in COVID-19. On the study more broadly: Sites across the United States, Italy and Spain contributed samples from acute and convalescent COVID-19. PBMCs, B-cell-depleted T cells, or T cells were the source of the cDNA or gDNA that made up the material.

The V gene's germline CDR1 is SGHRS and CDR2 YFSETQ. The CDR3 length is 15 residues. The J segment lost 5 bases and the V segment lost 3 bases, leaving 4 bases of the junction unmatched. Only one count was recorded for this clone. In the authors' methods: The assay estimated nucleated cells by amplifying reference gene primers. Sequenced by immunoSEQ multiplex PCR; TCRdb stores in-frame clones only, minus some. D and trimming were read from the DNA, whereas the V and J calls and clone size are those reported in that table. The table records tens of thousands of clones, about 90% of them present only once.

The TCR sequence derives from an older man with acute or convalescent COVID-19. The genes are TRBV5-1 and TRBJ2-3, with 12 bases that match TRBD2. Sequencing was done on a sample of peripheral blood. This chain's CDR3 is CASSWLTSGGDTQYF. DNA of the CDR3: TGCGCCAGCAGCTGGCTGACTAGCGGGGGAGATACGCAGTATTTT.